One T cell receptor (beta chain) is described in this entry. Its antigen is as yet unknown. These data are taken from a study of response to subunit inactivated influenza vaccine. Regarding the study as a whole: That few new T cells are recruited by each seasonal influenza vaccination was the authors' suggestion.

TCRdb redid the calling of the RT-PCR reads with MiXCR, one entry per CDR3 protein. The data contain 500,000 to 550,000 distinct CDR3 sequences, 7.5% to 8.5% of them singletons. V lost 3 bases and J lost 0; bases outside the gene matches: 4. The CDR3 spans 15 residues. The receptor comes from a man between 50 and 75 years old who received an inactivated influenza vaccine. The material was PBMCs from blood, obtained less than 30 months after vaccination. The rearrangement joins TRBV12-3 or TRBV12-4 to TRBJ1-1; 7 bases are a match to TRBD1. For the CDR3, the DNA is TGTGCCAGCAGTTTTTCGACAGGGTTGAACACTGAAGCTTTCTTT. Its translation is CASSFSTGLNTEAFF.